Listed below are T cell receptor beta chains from one sample, sequenced in a study of glioma-infiltrating T cells after dendritic cell vaccination. The assay was immunoSEQ multiplex PCR, and TCRdb's table has in-frame clones only and misses some. This table has more than 45,000 clones, roughly 80% appearing once. The source material was blood, sampled after dendritic cell vaccination. The receptors come from a human donor with glioblastoma. Each CDR3 is given with its conserved first and last residue. D genes are given only for firm matches. Rows give clone size only sometimes, using once, few, many, or a class for an expanded clone.

d_call: TRBD2
v_call: TRBV19
j_call: TRBJ2-1
clone_size: NA
cdr3_nt: TGTGCCAGTACCCCGACTAGCGGCAGCTCCTACAATGAGCAGTTCTTC
cdr3_aa: CASTPTSGSSYNEQFF

d_call: TRBD1
v_call: TRBV5-1
j_call: TRBJ1-1
clone_size: NA
cdr3_nt: TGCGCCACCGTACAGGGGGACGGCACTGAAGCTTTCTTT
cdr3_aa: CATVQGDGTEAFF

d_call: TRBD1
v_call: TRBV7-9
j_call: TRBJ2-7
clone_size: NA
cdr3_nt: TGTGCCAGCAGCCAAGGACAGGGAATTTCCTACGAGCAGTACTTC
cdr3_aa: CASSQGQGISYEQYF

d_call: NA
v_call: TRBV30
j_call: TRBJ1-2
clone_size: NA
cdr3_nt: TGTGCCGGGGCCCTCGGGGGGAATGGCTATGGCTACACCTTC
cdr3_aa: CAGALGGNGYGYTF

d_call: NA
v_call: TRBV6-1
j_call: TRBJ2-1
clone_size: NA
cdr3_nt: TGTGCCAGCAGATCTGGCAGGGTGCCGTTCTTC
cdr3_aa: CASRSGRVPFF

d_call: NA
v_call: TRBV4-1
j_call: TRBJ2-5
clone_size: NA
cdr3_nt: TGCGCCAGCAGCCGGACTATGCAAGAGACCCAGTACTTC
cdr3_aa: CASSRTMQETQYF

d_call: NA
v_call: TRBV25-1
j_call: TRBJ1-4
clone_size: once
cdr3_nt: TGTGCCAGCAGCTACCGGTCTGCAACTAATGAAAAACTGTTTTTT
cdr3_aa: CASSYRSATNEKLFF

d_call: TRBD2
v_call: TRBV6-6
j_call: TRBJ2-1
clone_size: NA
cdr3_nt: TGTGCCAGCACCCGATATAGCGGGCGGGGGAATGAGCAGTTCTTC
cdr3_aa: CASTRYSGRGNEQFF

d_call: NA
v_call: TRBV6-5
j_call: TRBJ1-6
clone_size: NA
cdr3_nt: TGTGCCAGCAGTTACTCGCGCCGCCGAGATTCACCCCTCCACTTT
cdr3_aa: CASSYSRRRDSPLHF

d_call: TRBD1
v_call: TRBV6-1
j_call: TRBJ1-2
clone_size: NA
cdr3_nt: TGTGCCAGCAGTGACGGACAGGGAATTAACTATGGCTACACCTTC
cdr3_aa: CASSDGQGINYGYTF

d_call: TRBD1
v_call: TRBV11-2
j_call: TRBJ1-1
clone_size: NA
cdr3_nt: TGTGCCAGCAGCCAAGCGTATAACTGGGACAGGGACGTTCCTGAAGCTTTCTTT
cdr3_aa: CASSQAYNWDRDVPEAFF

d_call: TRBD1
v_call: TRBV7-2
j_call: TRBJ1-2
clone_size: NA
cdr3_nt: TGTGCCAGCAGCTTAACGACAGGGCTTGACTATGGCTACACCTTC
cdr3_aa: CASSLTTGLDYGYTF

d_call: TRBD1
v_call: TRBV19
j_call: TRBJ1-1
clone_size: NA
cdr3_nt: TGTGCCAGTAGCCCCCAGGGGGCCCGTGACACTGAAGCTTTCTTT
cdr3_aa: CASSPQGARDTEAFF

d_call: NA
v_call: TRBV4-2
j_call: TRBJ2-5
clone_size: NA
cdr3_nt: TGTGCCAGCAGCCAGGAACGGGGGGCCGGAGAGACCCAGTACTTC
cdr3_aa: CASSQERGAGETQYF

d_call: NA
v_call: TRBV11-2
j_call: TRBJ2-5
clone_size: NA
cdr3_nt: TGTGCCAGCAGCCAGGGGAGAGGACCCCAGTACTTC
cdr3_aa: CASSQGRGPQYF

d_call: NA
v_call: TRBV7-9
j_call: TRBJ1-2
clone_size: NA
cdr3_nt: TGTGCCAGCAGCTCACGCGGGGCCGTGGGTGGCTACACCTTC
cdr3_aa: CASSSRGAVGGYTF

d_call: TRBD1
v_call: TRBV9
j_call: TRBJ1-2
clone_size: NA
cdr3_nt: TGTGCCAGCAGCGTGGGGACAGGGGTTAACTATGGCTACACCTTC
cdr3_aa: CASSVGTGVNYGYTF

d_call: NA
v_call: TRBV6-6
j_call: TRBJ1-5
clone_size: once
cdr3_nt: TGTGCCAGCAGTTTTCGATCTAACAATCAGCCCCAGCATTTT
cdr3_aa: CASSFRSNNQPQHF

d_call: TRBD1
v_call: TRBV5-6
j_call: TRBJ2-7
clone_size: NA
cdr3_nt: TGTGCCAGCAGCTTTTTTGACAGGGGTGGGTACGAGCAGTACTTC
cdr3_aa: CASSFFDRGGYEQYF

d_call: TRBD1
v_call: TRBV15
j_call: TRBJ1-4
clone_size: NA
cdr3_nt: TGTGCCACCAGCAGAGTGGGGACAGGGGGGTCGGGCGGTGAAAAACTGTTTTTT
cdr3_aa: CATSRVGTGGSGGEKLFF

d_call: TRBD2
v_call: TRBV4-3
j_call: TRBJ2-1
clone_size: once
cdr3_nt: TGCGCCAGCAGCCAAGCCCTAGCGGGGGGGAAGCAGTTCTTC
cdr3_aa: CASSQALAGGKQFF

d_call: NA
v_call: TRBV27
j_call: TRBJ1-6
clone_size: NA
cdr3_nt: TGTGCCAGCTCCGGCGGGAACTCCTATAATTCACCCCTCCACTTT
cdr3_aa: CASSGGNSYNSPLHF

d_call: TRBD1
v_call: TRBV19
j_call: TRBJ1-2
clone_size: once
cdr3_nt: TGTGCCAGTACCACATCAGGGGGCTGGGGCTACACCTTC
cdr3_aa: CASTTSGGWGYTF

d_call: NA
v_call: TRBV7-9
j_call: TRBJ1-2
clone_size: NA
cdr3_nt: TGTGCCAGCAGCTTAGTTCAGGGCTATGGCTACACCTTC
cdr3_aa: CASSLVQGYGYTF

d_call: TRBD1
v_call: TRBV30
j_call: TRBJ1-2
clone_size: NA
cdr3_nt: TGTGCCTGGAATAAACAGGGGGCGCGTGGCTACACCTTC
cdr3_aa: CAWNKQGARGYTF

d_call: TRBD1
v_call: TRBV15
j_call: TRBJ1-2
clone_size: NA
cdr3_nt: TGTGCCACCAGCAGAGATCGTTCCAGGGGGCAAGGCTACACCTTC
cdr3_aa: CATSRDRSRGQGYTF

d_call: TRBD2
v_call: TRBV5-1
j_call: TRBJ2-5
clone_size: NA
cdr3_nt: TGCGCCAGCAGCTTGTCACGGCTAGCGGGGGCATATATGGAGACCCAGTACTTC
cdr3_aa: CASSLSRLAGAYMETQYF

d_call: NA
v_call: TRBV6-5
j_call: TRBJ2-7
clone_size: NA
cdr3_nt: TGTGCCAGCAGTCCCAGGTTAAGCTCCTACGAGCAGTACTTC
cdr3_aa: CASSPRLSSYEQYF

d_call: NA
v_call: TRBV5-1
j_call: TRBJ1-1
clone_size: NA
cdr3_nt: TGCGCCAGCACCATGGGGGGGGTCACTGAAGCTTTCTTT
cdr3_aa: CASTMGGVTEAFF

d_call: NA
v_call: TRBV5-1
j_call: TRBJ1-5
clone_size: NA
cdr3_nt: TGCGCCAGCAAGGCAACAGGGTCGAGCAATCAGCCCCAGCATTTT
cdr3_aa: CASKATGSSNQPQHF

d_call: NA
v_call: TRBV9
j_call: TRBJ2-1
clone_size: NA
cdr3_nt: TGTGCCAGCAGCGTAGGCAGGCCCTACAATGAGCAGTTCTTC
cdr3_aa: CASSVGRPYNEQFF

d_call: NA
v_call: TRBV19
j_call: TRBJ1-5
clone_size: NA
cdr3_nt: TGTGCCAGTAGATCCCGGGGGGGCGATCAGCCCCAGCATTTT
cdr3_aa: CASRSRGGDQPQHF

d_call: TRBD1
v_call: TRBV25-1
j_call: TRBJ1-2
clone_size: NA
cdr3_nt: TGTGCCAGCAGTGAACGGACAGGGGGAGGCTACACCTTC
cdr3_aa: CASSERTGGGYTF

d_call: NA
v_call: TRBV2
j_call: TRBJ1-1
clone_size: NA
cdr3_nt: TGTGCCAGCAGTGGGGACACGAACACTGAAGCTTTCTTT
cdr3_aa: CASSGDTNTEAFF

d_call: NA
v_call: TRBV7-8
j_call: TRBJ1-4
clone_size: NA
cdr3_nt: TGTGCCAGCAGAGGCCCCAGGCCCGTGAAACTGTTTTTT
cdr3_aa: CASRGPRPVKLFF